The rows below give T cell receptor beta chains drawn from one sample of a study of blood T cell repertoires in COVID-19. Data came from immunoSEQ multiplex PCR; TCRdb stores just in-frame clones and leaves some out. This sample has about 270,000 clones, with roughly 88% found just once. Material for sequencing was PBMCs or T cells enriched from blood (not recorded which). Every receptor here comes from a woman aged 35 to 49 with acute COVID-19. CDR3s include the opening cysteine and the closing phenylalanine or tryptophan.

CDR3aa: CASSLGASDTQYF; v_gene: TRBV7-3; j_gene: TRBJ2-3
CDR3aa: CASSFSRQGQYNSPLHF; v_gene: TRBV7-9; j_gene: TRBJ1-6
CDR3aa: CASSQVQQNHQPQHF; v_gene: TRBV4-1; j_gene: TRBJ1-5
CDR3aa: CASRYRAGNTIYF; v_gene: TRBV19; j_gene: TRBJ1-3
CDR3aa: CASSPRSGKAGTQYF; v_gene: TRBV7-2; j_gene: TRBJ2-5
CDR3aa: CATSADALGGSSGNTIYF; v_gene: TRBV15; j_gene: TRBJ1-3
CDR3aa: CAAGQGTYGYTF; v_gene: TRBV30; j_gene: TRBJ1-2
CDR3aa: CASSLSGGSQETQYF; v_gene: TRBV5-1; j_gene: TRBJ2-5
CDR3aa: CASSQARGLAEAFF; v_gene: TRBV4-3; j_gene: TRBJ1-1
CDR3aa: CASKGDTSFNEKLFF; v_gene: TRBV5-1; j_gene: TRBJ1-4
CDR3aa: CASGLNYGYTF; v_gene: TRBV28; j_gene: TRBJ1-2
CDR3aa: CAWSAVVNTEAFF; v_gene: TRBV30; j_gene: TRBJ1-1
CDR3aa: CASSSGQGQRGYTF; v_gene: TRBV5-4; j_gene: TRBJ1-2
CDR3aa: CASSQAGQGRTGELFF; v_gene: TRBV14; j_gene: TRBJ2-2
CDR3aa: CAFQRRGDEKLFF; v_gene: TRBV30; j_gene: TRBJ1-4
CDR3aa: CASNSGETYNEQFF; v_gene: TRBV9; j_gene: TRBJ2-1
CDR3aa: CASSFGGAGGQPQHF; v_gene: TRBV28; j_gene: TRBJ1-5
CDR3aa: CASSPLPPIDREHQPQHF; v_gene: TRBV18; j_gene: TRBJ1-5
CDR3aa: CSVSQGLSTDTQYF; v_gene: TRBV29-1; j_gene: TRBJ2-3
CDR3aa: CASSPGTQYEQYF; v_gene: TRBV5-1; j_gene: TRBJ2-7
CDR3aa: CASSFPQETQYF; v_gene: TRBV7-6; j_gene: TRBJ2-5
CDR3aa: CASSPGLAGYTGELFF; v_gene: TRBV5-8; j_gene: TRBJ2-2
CDR3aa: CASSRTSGAYEQYF; v_gene: TRBV7-9; j_gene: TRBJ2-7
CDR3aa: CASSLGGGRAPETQYF; v_gene: TRBV11-3; j_gene: TRBJ2-5
CDR3aa: CASSRWQGGTGELFF; v_gene: TRBV19; j_gene: TRBJ2-2
CDR3aa: CATSRELGSNEKLFF; v_gene: TRBV15; j_gene: TRBJ1-4
CDR3aa: CASSLVSLPLHF; v_gene: TRBV7-9; j_gene: TRBJ1-6
CDR3aa: CASSGWGASTDTQYF; v_gene: TRBV9; j_gene: TRBJ2-3
CDR3aa: CASSQGSGGPGGYTF; v_gene: TRBV3-1/TRBV3-2; j_gene: TRBJ1-2
CDR3aa: CASSYVSGEGYNEQFF; v_gene: TRBV6-2/TRBV6-3; j_gene: TRBJ2-1
CDR3aa: CASSPNNRDRVAGELFF; v_gene: TRBV18; j_gene: TRBJ2-2
CDR3aa: CASSFRGNRYEQYF; v_gene: TRBV5-4; j_gene: TRBJ2-7
CDR3aa: CASSSAGAIYNEQFF; v_gene: TRBV6-5; j_gene: TRBJ2-1
CDR3aa: CAWKKGQGAEKLFF; v_gene: TRBV30; j_gene: TRBJ1-4
CDR3aa: CASSRTTSGILNEQFF; v_gene: TRBV4-2; j_gene: TRBJ2-1
CDR3aa: CASGRQGEAFF; v_gene: TRBV11-3; j_gene: TRBJ1-1
CDR3aa: CASSPPVNSQGHYEQYF; v_gene: TRBV18; j_gene: TRBJ2-7
CDR3aa: CASSLAAESDEQYF; v_gene: TRBV11-3; j_gene: TRBJ2-7
CDR3aa: CAWSVDRELYGYTF; v_gene: TRBV30; j_gene: TRBJ1-2
CDR3aa: CASSPGTPSYEQYF; v_gene: TRBV5-1; j_gene: TRBJ2-7
CDR3aa: CASSSAGTAGNTIYF; v_gene: TRBV7-9; j_gene: TRBJ1-3
CDR3aa: CASSLGLAGMEYF; v_gene: TRBV5-1; j_gene: TRBJ2-4
CDR3aa: CASSQEDRPYEQYF; v_gene: TRBV14; j_gene: TRBJ2-7
CDR3aa: CASSRNQVAKNIQYF; v_gene: TRBV27; j_gene: TRBJ2-4
CDR3aa: CASSGRMTSGSYEQYF; v_gene: TRBV25-1; j_gene: TRBJ2-7
CDR3aa: CASRLRNYGYTF; v_gene: TRBV12-3/TRBV12-4; j_gene: TRBJ1-2
CDR3aa: CASSPGELAGSPSGTQYF; v_gene: TRBV9; j_gene: TRBJ2-5
CDR3aa: CASTTGHLNFDYTF; v_gene: TRBV19; j_gene: TRBJ1-2
CDR3aa: CASGLVGRGLSGNTIYF; v_gene: TRBV12-5; j_gene: TRBJ1-3